The 23 T cell receptor beta chains in this list originate from one sample, sequenced in a study of cytomegalovirus exposure and HLA in healthy donors. The PCR made use of 60 Vbeta and 13 Jbeta primers. The assay was immunoSEQ multiplex PCR, and TCRdb's table has in-frame clones only and misses some. The sample consists of approximately 160,000 clones, about 76% of them appearing once. The sequenced sample consisted of PBMCs. The receptors come from a woman aged 40 to 50 in good health and CMV-seropositive.

The chain employs TRBV2 and TRBJ2-5, with D uncertain. Germline V lookup: CDR1 SNHLY, CDR2 FYNNEI. The length of the CDR3 is 13 residues. V was shortened by 4 bases and J by 3 bases, with 9 bases between the two germline ends. In nucleotides, the CDR3 is TGTGCCAGCAGTGTTGGCAGGAAAGAGACCCAGTACTTC. Translated, it gives CASSVGRKETQYF.

The CDR3 DNA reads as TGTGCCAGCAGCAAGAGACAGGGTATCAACACTGAAGCTTTCTTT. Translating gives CASSKRQGINTEAFF. The chain combines TRBV11-3 with TRBJ1-1; 7 bases map to TRBD1. V lost 5 bases to trimming and J lost 2 bases; unmatched junction nucleotides: 8. The CDR3 is 15 residues long. Germline V gene sequence: CDR1 SGHNT, CDR2 YENEEA.

The chain is built from TRBV18 and TRBJ1-1; TRBD1 is a possible D gene (5 bases). This CDR3 contains 18 residues. V was shortened by 4 bases and J by 1 base, with 22 bases between the two germline ends. Germline V lookup: CDR1 KGHSH, CDR2 LQKENI. This CDR3 reads CASSQLALQGTGNTEAFF. As DNA, the CDR3 is TGTGCCAGCTCACAACTAGCTTTACAAGGGACGGGGAACACTGAAGCTTTCTTT.

The V call is TRBV2, the J call TRBJ2-1; 12 bases fit TRBD2. The germline V gene has CDR1 SNHLY and CDR2 FYNNEI. The CDR3 loop spans 18 amino acids. Losses at the gene ends were 4 bases for V and 0 bases for J; bases not matched to a gene: 7. The CDR3: CASSGATSGSISYNEQFF. DNA of the CDR3: TGTGCCAGCAGTGGGGCGACTAGCGGGAGTATCTCCTACAATGAGCAGTTCTTC.

This sequence joins TRBV18 and TRBJ1-1; 8 positions match TRBD1. This CDR3 is built from 14 residues. Trimming removed 6 bases from V and 1 base from J; junction bases left unmatched: 4. Germline CDR1 and CDR2: KGHSH and LQKENI. For the CDR3, the DNA is TGTGCCAGCTCGGCCGACAGGGGGAACACTGAAGCTTTCTTT. Amino acid sequence: CASSADRGNTEAFF. Variable domain in full (rest from reference TRBV18 and TRBJ1-1): NAGVMQNPRHLVRRRGQEARLRCSPMKGHSHVYWYRQLPEEGLKFMVYLQKENIIDESGMPKERFSAEFPKEGPSILRIQQVVRGDSAAYFCASSADRGNTEAFFGQGTRLTVV.

J is TRBJ1-1 and V is TRBV6-1; 10 bases agree with TRBD1. CDR1 and CDR2 from the germline V gene are MNHNS and SASEGT. V was pared by 2 bases and J by 11 bases, with 5 bases of the junction left unmatched. This CDR3 has 13 amino acids. The CDR3: CASSESGQGTAFF. Written as DNA, the CDR3 is TGTGCCAGCAGTGAATCGGGACAGGGGACGGCTTTCTTT.

This clone occurred once. The V and J genes are TRBV5-1 and TRBJ2-1; 9 bases are shared with TRBD1. The length of the CDR3 is 18 residues. Germline V gene data show CDR1 as SGHRS and CDR2 as YFSETQ. V gave up 4 bases and J gave up 1 base; unmatched junction bases: 12. CDR3 in DNA: TGCGCCAGCAGCCCACACCCGGGACAGGGACCTTCCTACAATGAGCAGTTCTTC. Protein sequence: CASSPHPGQGPSYNEQFF. The full variable domain, with the rest looked up from reference TRBV5-1 and TRBJ2-1, is KAGVTQTPRYLIKTRGQQVTLSCSPISGHRSVSWYQQTPGQGLQFLFEYFSETQRNKGNFPGRFSGRQFSNSRSEMNVSTLELGDSALYLCASSPHPGQGPSYNEQFFGPGTRLTVL.

CDR3 in amino acids: CASSKRGDRTGGYTF. CDR3 nucleotides: TGTGCCAGCAGTAAAAGGGGGGACAGGACGGGTGGCTACACCTTC. The chain links TRBV2 to TRBJ1-2, with TRBD1 matching over 8 bases. Germline V CDR1 and CDR2: SNHLY, FYNNEI. The CDR3 consists of 15 residues. V was clipped by 5 bases and J by 7 bases; unmatched bases: 12.

This clone has a single count. The chain uses TRBV2 and TRBJ2-1, with D maybe TRBD2 (5 bases). V was trimmed by 5 bases and J by 6 bases, leaving 14 bases between them. The length of the CDR3 is 14 residues. From germline, CDR1 is SNHLY and CDR2 FYNNEI. CDR3 bases: TGTGCCAGCAGTCCTCAGCGGACGCTCAATGAGCAGTTCTTC. Protein: CASSPQRTLNEQFF.

This chain uses TRBV29-1 with TRBJ1-5, with 12 bases that match TRBD1. Germline CDR1 SQVTM, CDR2 ANQGSEA. CDR3 length: 14 residues. Unmatched junction bases numbered 6, after V lost 6 bases and J lost 6 bases. CDR3: CSVAGTGGGQPQHF. CDR3 DNA sequence: TGCAGCGTCGCCGGGACAGGGGGCGGTCAGCCCCAGCATTTT.

This CDR3 reads CASSLLWNSPLHF. The CDR3 nucleotides read TGTGCCAGCAGTTTGCTATGGAATTCACCCCTCCACTTT. The chain has TRBV28 and TRBJ1-6; D remains ambiguous. CDR1 and CDR2 (germline): MDHEN, SYDVKM. Trimming cost V 3 bases and J 7 bases, with 7 bases left between them. This CDR3 region has 13 residues.

This clone was counted only a few times. CDR3 sequence reads: CASSFDMAAYGYTF. The CDR3 DNA sequence: TGTGCCAGCAGCTTTGACATGGCTGCATATGGCTACACCTTC. The rearrangement joins TRBV7-9 to TRBJ1-2, with D uncertain. The V gene's germline CDR1 is SEHNR and CDR2 FQNEAQ (reference sequence). V lost 3 bases, J lost 5 bases, and 13 bases lay in between. The CDR3 loop spans 14 amino acids.

The chain uses TRBV6-5 and TRBJ1-1; the D gene is possibly TRBD1 (6 bases). CDR1 is MNHEY and CDR2 is SVGAGI in the germline V gene. Trimming left V 6 bases short and J 4 bases short, with 9 bases between. This CDR3 contains 12 residues. Written as DNA, the CDR3 is TGTGCCAGCAGGACAGGAGGCACTGAAGCTTTCTTT. It is translated as CASRTGGTEAFF.

The genes are TRBV7-9 and TRBJ2-7; no clear D gene. V shed 1 base and J shed 4 bases, with 5 bases lying between them. This CDR3 is built from 12 residues. Germline loops: CDR1 SEHNR, CDR2 FQNEAQ (reference sequence). Here the CDR3 reads CASSLDIYEQYF. The CDR3, as DNA: TGTGCCAGCAGCTTAGATATATACGAGCAGTACTTC.

The rearrangement links TRBV5-1 to TRBJ2-1, with a tentative D call TRBD2 (6 bases). Germline CDR1 reads SGHRS; CDR2 reads YFSETQ. V dropped 1 base and J dropped 0 bases, with 11 bases sitting between them. The CDR3 loop spans 16 amino acids. CDR3 in amino acids: CASSLRGGASYNEQFF. As DNA, the CDR3 is TGCGCCAGCAGCTTGAGGGGCGGGGCCTCCTACAATGAGCAGTTCTTC.

The chain combines TRBV28 with TRBJ2-6; D gene unclear. Germline V gene lookup returns CDR1 MDHEN and CDR2 SYDVKM. The CDR3 spans 18 residues. Between the trimmed V and J ends, which lost 4 bases and 0 bases, there was a span of 16 bases. The CDR3 loop reads CASSSDNPLLSGANVLTF. CDR3 nucleotide sequence: TGTGCCAGCAGTTCCGATAATCCCTTACTCTCTGGGGCCAACGTCCTGACTTTC. Full variable domain (outside the CDR3, taken from reference TRBV28 and TRBJ2-6): DVKVTQSSRYLVKRTGEKVFLECVQDMDHENMFWYRQDPGLGLRLIYFSYDVKMKEKGDIPEGYSVSREKKERFSLILESASTNQTSMYLCASSSDNPLLSGANVLTFGAGSRLTVL.

The chain uses TRBV2 and TRBJ1-1, with D possibly matching TRBD1 (5 bases). The V gene's germline CDR1 is SNHLY and CDR2 FYNNEI. The CDR3 is 14 amino acids. Trimming took off 6 bases at V and 2 bases at J, with 13 bases between the two ends. CDR3 DNA: TGTGCCAGCAGACAGGACGGTGTCAACACTGAAGCTTTCTTT. Translating gives CASRQDGVNTEAFF.

This chain links TRBV6-1 with TRBJ2-5, with a possible D match to TRBD2 (6 bases). This CDR3 has 16 residues. V lost 4 bases to trimming and J lost 5 bases, with 20 bases between them. CDR1 and CDR2 (germline): MNHNS, SASEGT. The CDR3 sequence is CASSGGRASVWETQYF. In nucleotides, the CDR3 is TGTGCCAGCAGTGGGGGTCGTGCTAGCGTGTGGGAGACCCAGTACTTC.

The J gene is TRBJ1-1, the V gene TRBV4-2; a weak D match, TRBD1 (5 bases). The CDR3 has 15 amino acids. Trimming left V 4 bases short and J 10 bases short, with 22 bases between. Germline values: CDR1 LGHNA, CDR2 YNFKEQ. CDR3: CASSPPKAGPRGAFF. The DNA of the CDR3 is TGTGCCAGCAGCCCCCCTAAAGCCGGGCCTAGGGGAGCTTTCTTT.

This rearrangement joins TRBV6-5 to TRBJ2-7; a weak D match, TRBD1 (6 bases). V lost 0 bases and J lost 2, with 11 bases in between. CDR1 and CDR2 (germline): MNHEY, SVGAGI. This CDR3 is built from 15 residues. In nucleotides, the CDR3 is TGTGCCAGCAGTTACTCCCGACAGGAGACCTACGAGCAGTACTTC. It is translated as CASSYSRQETYEQYF.

V is TRBV5-4 and J is TRBJ2-1; 8 nucleotides line up with TRBD2. This CDR3 has 17 residues. V shed 4 bases, J shed 3 bases, and the junction held 12 bases outside the gene matches. Germline lookup yields CDR1 SGHNT and CDR2 YYREEE (reference sequence). The CDR3 sequence is CASSLPTGGALYNEQFF. CDR3 sequence (DNA): TGTGCCAGCAGCCTCCCAACCGGGGGGGCCCTCTACAATGAGCAGTTCTTC.

The chain carries TRBV18 and TRBJ2-2; 12 bases align to TRBD2. The CDR3 loop spans 18 amino acids. Germline CDR1 reads KGHSH; CDR2 reads LQKENI. J lost 2 bases, V lost 3 bases, and 7 bases had no gene match. The CDR3 protein is CASSPNQLAGGNTGELFF. The CDR3 nucleotides are TGTGCCAGCTCACCGAACCAACTAGCGGGGGGAAACACCGGGGAGCTGTTTTTT.

The V gene is TRBV28, the J gene TRBJ2-5; TRBD2 matches at 9 bases. Germline assignment: CDR1 MDHEN and CDR2 SYDVKM. The CDR3 length is 12 residues. Trimming removed 6 bases from V and 11 bases from J; junction bases left unmatched: 7. CDR3: CASSQTSGEQYF. The CDR3 DNA follows: TGTGCCAGCAGCCAGACTAGCGGAGAGCAGTACTTC.